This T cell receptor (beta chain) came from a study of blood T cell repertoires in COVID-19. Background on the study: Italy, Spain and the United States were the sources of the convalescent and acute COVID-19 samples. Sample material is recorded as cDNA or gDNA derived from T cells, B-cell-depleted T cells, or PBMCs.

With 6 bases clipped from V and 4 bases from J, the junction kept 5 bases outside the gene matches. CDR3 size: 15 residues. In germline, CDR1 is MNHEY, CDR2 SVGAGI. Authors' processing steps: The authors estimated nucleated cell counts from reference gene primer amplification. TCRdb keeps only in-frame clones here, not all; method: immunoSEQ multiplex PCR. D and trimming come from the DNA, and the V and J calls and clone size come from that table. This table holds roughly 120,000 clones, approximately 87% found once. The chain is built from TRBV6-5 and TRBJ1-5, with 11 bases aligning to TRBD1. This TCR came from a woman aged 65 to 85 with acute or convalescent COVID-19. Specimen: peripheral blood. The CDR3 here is CASRPGQGGNQPQHF. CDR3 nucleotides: TGTGCCAGCAGGCCGGGACAGGGGGGTAATCAGCCCCAGCATTTT.